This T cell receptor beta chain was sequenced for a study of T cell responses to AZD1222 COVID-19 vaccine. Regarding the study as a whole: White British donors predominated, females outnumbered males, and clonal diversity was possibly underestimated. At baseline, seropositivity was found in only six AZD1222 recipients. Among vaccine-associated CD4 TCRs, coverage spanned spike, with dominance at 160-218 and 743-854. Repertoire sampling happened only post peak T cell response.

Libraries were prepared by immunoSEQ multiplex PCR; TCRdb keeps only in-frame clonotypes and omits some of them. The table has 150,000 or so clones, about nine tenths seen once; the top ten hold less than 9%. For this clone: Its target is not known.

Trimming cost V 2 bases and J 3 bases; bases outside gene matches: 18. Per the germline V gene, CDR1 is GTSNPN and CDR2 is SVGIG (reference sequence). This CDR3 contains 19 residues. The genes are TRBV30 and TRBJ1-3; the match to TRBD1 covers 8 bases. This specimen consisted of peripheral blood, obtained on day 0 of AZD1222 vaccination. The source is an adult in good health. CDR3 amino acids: CAWSMTAEFGTGYGNTIYF. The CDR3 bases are TGTGCCTGGAGTATGACTGCCGAATTCGGGACAGGCTATGGAAACACCATATATTTT.